This entry is about one T cell receptor beta chain. Its specificity is not known. The CDR3 has 15 residues. This record comes from a study of T cells expressing NK-cell markers. Study-wide context: Researchers got TCR beta repertoires out of sorted CD3+CD56+NKG2C+, CD3+CD56+NKG2C- and CD3+CD56-NKG2C+ T cells. General study findings and limits: The study found dominant NKG2C+ clonotypes at roughly 1.0-7.0% of CD8+ T cells in six donors.

Researchers built TCR beta cDNA using 5'RACE template switching with UMIs. TCRdb reprocessed the 5' RACE reads; each CDR3 protein has one entry and no DNA is given. This sample contains roughly 280,000 distinct CDR3 sequences. The TCR sequence derives from a man aged 18 to 29 in good health. The V call is TRBV12-3 or TRBV12-4, the J call TRBJ1-5; as DNA is missing, the TRBD1 call by TCRdb cannot be tested. Sequenced material: blood T cells: a sorted CD56 or NKG2C T cell subset, CD4+ or CD8+ T cells, or bulk PBMC T cells (not recorded which). The chain's CDR3 is CASSRQGHSNQPQHF.